This TCR beta chain was sequenced in a study of blood T cell repertoires in COVID-19. Study context: Collection of acute and convalescent COVID-19 samples took place in the United States, Italy and Spain.

The CDR3 has 15 amino acids. Trimming at V came to 0 bases and at J to 2 bases, leaving 4 bases not matched to a gene. CDR1 is SGHAT and CDR2 is FQNNGV in the germline V gene. Per the original data handling: The assay estimated nucleated cells by amplifying reference gene primers. Profiled with immunoSEQ multiplex PCR; TCRdb holds only in-frame clones, not every one. Clonal size and the V and J genes are those of that table, whereas D and trimming came from the DNA. The sample lists some 290,000 clones; 85% to 90% were seen once. Sequenced sample: peripheral blood. This TCR was recovered from a woman aged 30 to 39 with COVID-19, enrolled during active disease. The genes are TRBV11-2 and TRBJ2-7, with TRBD1 matching 7 bases. In DNA form, the CDR3 reads TGTGCCAGCAGCTTAGATGACAGGGCACCCTACGAGCAGTACTTC. It yields the protein CASSLDDRAPYEQYF. Supplemented by reference TRBV11-2 and TRBJ2-7, the full variable domain reads EAGVAQSPRYKIIEKRQSVAFWCNPISGHATLYWYQQILGQGPKLLIQFQNNGVVDDSQLPKDRFSAERLKGVDSTLKIQPAKLEDSAVYLCASSLDDRAPYEQYFGPGTRLTVT.